This T cell receptor (beta chain) appears in the sequencing data of a study of blood T cell repertoires in COVID-19. Between the trimmed V and J ends, which lost 0 bases and 7 bases, there was a span of 13 bases. Germline CDR1 and CDR2: MNHNY and SVGAGI (reference sequence). This CDR3 has 14 residues. Sequencing was performed with immunoSEQ multiplex PCR; in TCRdb, only in-frame clones are kept and a portion is missing. The sample has about 70,000 clones; 80% are singletons. This sequence was found in a man between 65 and 85 years old who had recovered from COVID-19. The chain couples TRBV6-6 to TRBJ2-7; maybe TRBD1 (6 bases). Sequencing used peripheral blood. CDR3 DNA sequence: TGTGCCAGCAGTTACTCGAGGGGGAAGGGGGAGCAGTACTTC. Protein product: CASSYSRGKGEQYF.